This T cell receptor (beta chain) originates from a study of blood T cell repertoires in COVID-19. Generated by immunoSEQ multiplex PCR, the TCRdb table keeps only in-frame clones and is missing some. The sample includes fewer than 100,000 clones, roughly 86% of them seen just once. This clone has a handful of counts. The CDR3 runs 15 residues. V dropped 4 bases and J dropped 2; count of bases not matched to a gene: 6. Germline V gene lookup returns CDR1 MNHEY and CDR2 SVGAGI. The rearrangement uses TRBV6-5 and TRBJ2-5; 8 positions match TRBD1. The clonotype was recovered from a man aged 50-59 years with acute or convalescent COVID-19. The sequenced sample consisted of peripheral blood. Written as DNA, the CDR3 is TGTGCCAGCAGTTCCGCCGGACAGGGACAAGAGACCCAGTACTTC. Its protein product is CASSSAGQGQETQYF.